This is a list of T cell receptor beta chains from one sample in a study of Ad26.COV2.S vaccination and SARS-CoV-2 variants. Assay used: immunoSEQ multiplex PCR; TCRdb lists only in-frame clones, some missing. The sample consists of some 410,000 clones, around 93% of them appearing once. The sample here was peripheral blood, taken in a trial of Ad26.COV2.S vaccine versus placebo. The receptor source for this set is a person between 18 and 60 years old who received the Ad26.COV2.S COVID-19 vaccine or a placebo. CDR3s include the opening cysteine and the closing phenylalanine or tryptophan. The order of the fields is clone size, J gene, V gene, D gene, CDR3 protein, CDR3 DNA. A D gene is named only where the DNA matches it firmly. The size of a clone is reported for some rows only, either as once, few or many, or as a class for expanded clones.

>.|TRBJ2-1|TRBV11-2|.
CASSLYRADEQFF
TGTGCCAGCAGCTTATACAGGGCGGATGAGCAGTTCTTC
>.|TRBJ1-6|TRBV19|.
CASTRGGVDSPLHF
TGTGCCAGTACCCGGGGTGGGGTTGATTCACCCCTCCACTTT
>.|TRBJ1-2|TRBV6-6|.
CASSRGGEYGYTF
TGTGCCAGCAGTCGAGGAGGGGAGTATGGCTACACCTTC
>.|TRBJ1-5|TRBV5-1|.
CASSLEGNYNQPQHF
TGCGCCAGCAGCTTGGAAGGGAACTACAATCAGCCCCAGCATTTT
>.|TRBJ2-3|TRBV9|.
CASSVGWIGADTQYF
TGTGCCAGCAGCGTAGGGTGGATCGGGGCAGATACGCAGTATTTT
>few|TRBJ1-1|TRBV9|TRBD1
CASSVGQGNTEAFF
TGTGCCAGCAGCGTCGGACAGGGTAACACTGAAGCTTTCTTT
>.|TRBJ1-1|TRBV7-6|.
CASSGRLNTEAFF
TGTGCCAGCAGCGGACGATTGAACACTGAAGCTTTCTTT
>.|TRBJ2-2|TRBV4-3|TRBD1
CASSRGTGVTGELFF
TGCGCCAGCAGCCGTGGGACAGGGGTCACCGGGGAGCTGTTTTTT
>.|TRBJ2-2|TRBV6-4|.
CASSDSGETGELFF
TGTGCCAGCAGTGACTCGGGCGAAACCGGGGAGCTGTTTTTT
>.|TRBJ1-1|TRBV6-6|.
CASNLLGLGNTEAFF
TGTGCCAGCAACCTATTGGGGTTGGGTAACACTGAAGCTTTCTTT
>.|TRBJ1-2|TRBV2|TRBD1
CASSVQGRLDYTF
TGTGCCAGCAGTGTACAGGGGCGGTTGGACTACACCTTC
>.|TRBJ1-1|TRBV7-9|.
CASSLGRDKFGGPEAFF
TGTGCCAGCAGCTTAGGTCGGGACAAGTTTGGGGGGCCTGAAGCTTTCTTT
>.|TRBJ2-7|TRBV6-1|.
CASSEGGYEQYF
TGTGCCAGCAGTGAAGGGGGGTACGAGCAGTACTTC
>.|TRBJ1-1|TRBV10-1|.
CASSIRQDTEAFF
TGCGCCAGCAGTATCAGACAGGACACTGAAGCTTTCTTT
>.|TRBJ1-5|TRBV30|.
CAPRTNDQPQHF
TGTGCCCCCCGGACAAACGATCAGCCCCAGCATTTT
>.|TRBJ1-1|TRBV6-1|.
CASTEGNGMGTEAFF
TGTGCCAGCACTGAAGGGAACGGGATGGGCACTGAAGCTTTCTTT
>few|TRBJ2-4|TRBV3-1/TRBV3-2|TRBD2
CASSPGGPAKNIQYF
TGTGCCAGCAGCCCGGGGGGGCCCGCCAAAAACATTCAGTACTTC
>.|TRBJ1-2|TRBV3-1/TRBV3-2|TRBD1
CASSPYGQVNFYGYTF
TGTGCCAGCAGCCCATATGGACAGGTGAACTTCTATGGCTACACCTTC
>once|TRBJ2-2|TRBV10-3|.
CAISDGGRNTGELFF
TGTGCCATCAGTGATGGGGGGAGGAACACCGGGGAGCTGTTTTTT
>.|TRBJ1-6|TRBV28|.
CATIGQPNSPLHF
TGTGCCACCATAGGACAGCCAAATTCACCCCTCCACTTT